This T cell receptor beta chain emerged from a study of cytomegalovirus exposure and HLA in healthy donors. Overall study: The study placed over 65% of its 398 genotyped donors in the Caucasian-associated ancestry cluster.

The donors, nominally healthy at sampling, likely had unrecorded immune exposures. Germline V gene data show CDR1 as SGHRS and CDR2 as YFSETQ. V was pared by 3 bases and J by 0 bases, with 7 bases of the junction left unmatched. The CDR3 has 18 residues. PCR primers comprised 60 Vbeta and 13 Jbeta primers. Method: immunoSEQ multiplex PCR; TCRdb's copy keeps in-frame clones and lacks some. The repertoire holds 120,000 or so clones, with roughly 80% as singletons. Sequencing was performed on PBMCs. The J gene is TRBJ2-7, the V gene TRBV5-1; 15 positions match TRBD2. This clonotype was obtained from a man in his fifties or sixties in good health and CMV-seronegative. CDR3 nucleotides: TGCGCCAGCAGCTCGGGACTAGCGGGGGGCGTTAGCTCCTACGAGCAGTACTTC. The encoded protein is CASSSGLAGGVSSYEQYF.